A single T cell receptor (beta chain) is shown here with its context. Its cognate antigen is unknown. The CDR3 extends over 14 amino acids. Unmatched junction bases numbered 4, after V lost 3 bases and J lost 11 bases. Per the germline V gene, CDR1 is MNHEY and CDR2 is SMNVEV (reference sequence). TCRdb re-derived calls from the reads in MiXCR, one entry per CDR3 protein. The sample has about 220,000 distinct CDR3 sequences; 30% to 45% are singletons. This sample stems from a study of T cell repertoires in cytomegalovirus infection. Background on the study: Shared public TCR beta signatures pointed to both CMV infection and a matching HLA type.

Findings and limits, study-wide: Summed public TCR beta family frequency identified CMV carriers bearing the relevant HLA. Dominating the ex vivo response were TCR beta clonotypes that were CMV-specific and HLA-C-restricted.

The genes are TRBV27 and TRBJ2-1, with 13 bases fitting TRBD2. Sequences were derived from CD8+ T cells from cultured PBMCs, sampled from culture after CMV antigen stimulation. The receptor's source is a human donor in good health (CMV status not recorded). Some clones in this sample may be carry-over from other donors' samples. The CDR3 bases are TGTGCCAGCAGTTTCCGGACTAGCGGGAGTCAGCAGTTCTTC. Encoded protein: CASSFRTSGSQQFF.